The 26 T cell receptor beta chains reported below all come from one sample, sequenced in a study of beta chain features in type 1 diabetes. Regarding the study as a whole: All four CD4+ subsets from Type 1 diabetes patients carried moderately but significantly shorter TCRB CDR3s.

The antigens of these receptors remain unknown. TCRB transcripts that were expressed got sequenced, as all of the isolated RNA had been reverse transcribed. Produced via immunoSEQ multiplex PCR; TCRdb's table is partial and in-frame only. The sample consists of more than 300,000 clones, around a tenth of them appearing once. The sequenced sample was central memory CD4+ T cells from blood. The receptors here all came from a man aged 25 to 45 with type 1 diabetes.

On this clone: This specimen includes other DNA sequences encoding the same CDR3. J is TRBJ2-1 and V is TRBV18, with D unclear. The germline gives CDR1 KGHSH, CDR2 LQKENI. The V and J ends lost 3 bases and 0 bases respectively, with 9 bases between them. This CDR3 comprises 15 residues. In nucleotides, the CDR3 is TGTGCCAGCTCACCGTCCGGGTACTCCTACAATGAGCAGTTCTTC. Its protein is CASSPSGYSYNEQFF. The full variable domain, its missing parts supplied by reference TRBV18 and TRBJ2-1, is NAGVMQNPRHLVRRRGQEARLRCSPMKGHSHVYWYRQLPEEGLKFMVYLQKENIIDESGMPKERFSAEFPKEGPSILRIQQVVRGDSAAYFCASSPSGYSYNEQFFGPGTRLTVL.

The chain joins TRBV7-2 to TRBJ2-7, with TRBD1 matching 9 bases. CDR3 length: 15 residues. Germline CDR1 reads SGHTA; CDR2 reads FQGNSA. V trimming: 4 bases; J trimming: 6 bases; junction bases outside the gene matches: 10. The CDR3 sequence: CASSSGTGSLGEQYF. The CDR3 region has the DNA TGTGCCAGCAGCTCCGGGACAGGGAGTTTGGGCGAGCAGTACTTC.

The chain couples TRBV11-3 to TRBJ2-7; 8 nucleotides agree with TRBD1. The CDR3 runs to 14 residues. Germline CDR1 reads SGHNT; CDR2 reads YENEEA. The V segment lost 3 bases and the J segment 2 bases; nucleotides outside the gene matches: 3. The DNA of the CDR3 is TGTGCCAGCAGCTTCAGGACAGGGCCCTACGAGCAGTACTTC. Translation gives CASSFRTGPYEQYF.

This clone was observed a handful of times. CDR3 bases: TGCGCCAGCAGCGTCCAGGGGTCGGCTAATGAAAAACTGTTTTTT. The encoded protein is CASSVQGSANEKLFF. V gene TRBV5-1 combines with J gene TRBJ1-4; D perhaps matches TRBD1 (6 bases). V lost 4 bases and J lost 3, with 13 bases in between. This CDR3 has 15 amino acids. The germline CDR1 and CDR2 sequences are SGHRS and YFSETQ. The full variable domain, completed using reference TRBV5-1 and TRBJ1-4, is KAGVTQTPRYLIKTRGQQVTLSCSPISGHRSVSWYQQTPGQGLQFLFEYFSETQRNKGNFPGRFSGRQFSNSRSEMNVSTLELGDSALYLCASSVQGSANEKLFFGSGTQLSVL.

This chain connects TRBV28 to TRBJ2-7; 9 positions match TRBD1. This CDR3 comprises 13 residues. Trimming removed 7 bases from V and 2 bases from J; junction bases left unmatched: 3. The germline CDR1 and CDR2 sequences are MDHEN and SYDVKM. CDR3 DNA sequence: TGTGCCAGCAACAACAGGGGGCCCTACGAGCAGTACTTC. Translating it yields CASNNRGPYEQYF.

This clone showed up just once. The chain combines TRBV6-1 with TRBJ2-4; D is perhaps TRBD2 (6 bases). This CDR3 has 15 amino acids. CDR1 MNHNS and CDR2 SASEGT come from the germline V gene. V was trimmed by 8 bases and J by 1 base, leaving 15 bases between them. The CDR3, as DNA: TGTGCCAGCGGGACTCCAGTAGCGGCCAAAAACATTCAGTACTTC. It is translated as CASGTPVAAKNIQYF.

J is TRBJ1-1 and V is TRBV30; the match to TRBD1 covers 10 bases. The CDR3 spans 12 residues. With 5 bases clipped from V and 4 bases from J, the junction kept 1 base outside the gene matches. In germline, CDR1 is GTSNPN, CDR2 SVGIG (reference sequence). Here the CDR3 DNA reads TGTGCCTGGGGGGACAGGGGCACTGAAGCTTTCTTT. It specifies CAWGDRGTEAFF.

This clone turned up a few times. CDR3 nucleotide sequence: TGCAGCGCGGGACAGTCAAACACTGAAGCTTTCTTT. Protein: CSAGQSNTEAFF. The V call is TRBV29-1, the J call TRBJ1-1, with 7 bases that match TRBD1. V was pared by 7 bases and J by 2 bases, with 4 bases of the junction left unmatched. The CDR3 spans 12 residues. Germline V gene sequence: CDR1 SQVTM, CDR2 ANQGSEA.

This clone was seen a few times. The chain links TRBV6-1 to TRBJ2-7, with 10 bases that match TRBD2. This CDR3 spans 14 amino acids. The J segment lost 5 bases and the V segment lost 2 bases, leaving 3 bases of the junction unmatched. Germline-derived CDR1 and CDR2 are MNHNS and SASEGT. CDR3 bases: TGTGCCAGCAGTGAATTTCTAGCGGGAGACGAGCAGTACTTC. This gives the protein CASSEFLAGDEQYF.

The rearrangement joins TRBV9 to TRBJ2-2, with 11 bases fitting TRBD2. The CDR3 is 17 residues long. Per the germline V gene, CDR1 is SGDLS and CDR2 is YYNGEE. The V segment lost 0 bases and the J segment 4 bases; nucleotides outside the gene matches: 5. The CDR3 DNA is TGTGCCAGCAGCGTAGGACTAGCGGGAATATTCACCGGGGAGCTGTTTTTT. Protein: CASSVGLAGIFTGELFF. The variable domain in full, completed from reference TRBV9 and TRBJ2-2, reads DSGVTQTPKHLITATGQRVTLRCSPRSGDLSVYWYQQSLDQGLQFLIQYYNGEERAKGNILERFSAQQFPDLHSELNLSSLELGDSALYFCASSVGLAGIFTGELFFGEGSRLTVL.

The chain uses TRBV7-9 and TRBJ2-3, with 11 bases matching TRBD2. Trimming took 5 bases from V and 5 from J; bases not matched to a gene: 6. There are 15 residues in the CDR3. CDR1 and CDR2 (germline): SEHNR, FQNEAQ (reference sequence). Here the CDR3 reads CASSLSGRAEDTQYF. Written as DNA, the CDR3 is TGTGCCAGCAGCCTTAGCGGGAGGGCCGAAGATACGCAGTATTTT.

V and J are TRBV7-3 and TRBJ2-3; 9 bases line up with TRBD2. Unmatched junction bases numbered 15, after V lost 5 bases and J lost 0 bases. Germline CDR1 SGHTA, CDR2 FQGTGA. The CDR3 contains 19 residues. CDR3 DNA: TGTGCCAGCAGCCCTGGTTTAGGGATAACTAGCGGGAGCACAGATACGCAGTATTTT. Translated, it gives CASSPGLGITSGSTDTQYF. Based on the CDR3 plus reference TRBV7-3 and TRBJ2-3, the full variable domain is GAGVSQTPSNKVTEKGKYVELRCDPISGHTALYWYRQSLGQGPEFLIYFQGTGAADDSGLPNDRFFAVRPEGSVSTLKIQRTERGDSAVYLCASSPGLGITSGSTDTQYFGPGTRLTVL.

The sample holds a few counts of this clone. V gene TRBV6-5 combines with J gene TRBJ1-1; 9 bases map to TRBD1. CDR3 size: 15 residues. CDR1 and CDR2 (germline): MNHEY, SVGAGI. Trimming at V came to 4 bases and at J to 10 bases, leaving 13 bases not matched to a gene. As DNA, the CDR3 is TGTGCCAGCAGTTCCGAGTTCTACAGGGGGCTTGGAGCTTTCTTT. It specifies CASSSEFYRGLGAFF.

This clone was seen ten or more times. The genes are TRBV11-2 and TRBJ2-1, with 10 bases lining up with TRBD2. CDR1 is SGHAT, CDR2 FQNNGV, per germline. V trimming: 7 bases; J trimming: 9 bases; junction bases outside the gene matches: 15. The CDR3 contains 16 residues. The CDR3 DNA follows: TGTGCCAGCAATGGTGGGAGCGGGAGGGCCAGGAGTGAGCAGTTCTTC. Translation gives CASNGGSGRARSEQFF.

This clone was detected ten times or more. The V gene is TRBV28, the J gene TRBJ1-4; D remains ambiguous. The CDR3 totals 14 residues. Germline CDR1 MDHEN, CDR2 SYDVKM. V was shortened by 3 bases and J by 8 bases, with 13 bases between the two germline ends. The CDR3 nucleotides are TGTGCCAGCAGTTTGCGGGCCATGAACGAAAAACTGTTTTTT. It is translated as CASSLRAMNEKLFF.

There are a few counts of this clone. The CDR3 here is CASGLAGANEQFF. The CDR3, as DNA: TGTGCCAGTGGACTAGCGGGAGCCAATGAGCAGTTCTTC. The chain links TRBV2 to TRBJ2-1; TRBD2 agrees at 13 bases. From germline, CDR1 is SNHLY and CDR2 FYNNEI. J was trimmed by 6 bases and V by 9 bases; bases with no gene match: 2. The CDR3 consists of 13 residues.

The V gene is TRBV7-6, the J gene TRBJ1-1; no clear D. Germline values: CDR1 SGHVS, CDR2 FNYEAQ. The CDR3 is 14 residues long. Trimming took 4 bases from V and 2 from J, leaving 11 bases between them. The CDR3 protein is CASSSPGSNTEAFF. In nucleotides, the CDR3 is TGTGCCAGCAGCTCGCCGGGGTCTAACACTGAAGCTTTCTTT. The whole variable domain, filled in from reference TRBV7-6 and TRBJ1-1, reads GAGVSQSPRYKVTKRGQDVALRCDPISGHVSLYWYRQALGQGPEFLTYFNYEAQQDKSGLPNDRFSAERPEGSISTLTIQRTEQRDSAMYRCASSSPGSNTEAFFGQGTRLTVV.

The rearrangement links TRBV29-1 to TRBJ2-5; the D gene is possibly TRBD2 (6 bases). Per germline, CDR1 SQVTM and CDR2 ANQGSEA. CDR3 length: 18 residues. V gave up 4 bases and J gave up 11 bases, with 35 bases separating them. CDR3 residues: CSVVGSTAGSTRVGGQYF. The DNA for the CDR3 is TGCAGCGTTGTTGGGAGTACAGCAGGCTCGACTAGGGTAGGCGGGCAGTACTTC.

Ten or more counts support this clone. V is TRBV4-3 and J is TRBJ1-4; D is unclear. With 0 bases removed from V and 11 bases from J, the gap between germline ends came to 16 bases. This CDR3 comprises 15 residues. Per germline, CDR1 LGHNA and CDR2 YSLEER. CDR3 protein: CASSQDTPWGQKLFF. CDR3 sequence (DNA): TGCGCCAGCAGCCAAGATACGCCCTGGGGTCAGAAACTGTTTTTT.

The J gene is TRBJ2-5, the V gene TRBV21-1; the tabulated D call, TRBD1, remains unverified against the DNA. TRBV21-1 is an annotated pseudogene. This CDR3 is 16 amino acids long. The CDR3 protein is CASSKRAGPNTETQYF. CDR3 DNA: TGTGCCAGCAGCAAACGGGCAGGGCCCAATACAGAGACCCAGTACTTC.

The gene calls are TRBV18 and TRBJ2-7; 10 positions agree with TRBD1. With V trimmed by 4 bases and J by 5 bases, 2 bases remained unmatched. The length of the CDR3 is 13 residues. The germline gives CDR1 KGHSH, CDR2 LQKENI. This chain's CDR3 is CASSLGQGDEQYF. In DNA, the CDR3 is TGTGCCAGCTCACTCGGACAGGGGGACGAGCAGTACTTC. Complete variable domain (other parts from reference TRBV18 and TRBJ2-7): NAGVMQNPRHLVRRRGQEARLRCSPMKGHSHVYWYRQLPEEGLKFMVYLQKENIIDESGMPKERFSAEFPKEGPSILRIQQVVRGDSAAYFCASSLGQGDEQYFGPGTRLTVT.

This clone occurred a few times. The chain links TRBV10-3 to TRBJ2-5, with a tentative D call TRBD1 (6 bases). This CDR3 has 15 residues. Germline-derived CDR1 and CDR2 are ENHRY and SYGVKD. Trimming pared 6 bases from V and 5 bases from J, leaving 19 bases between. The CDR3 DNA follows: TGTGCCATCAGAGAACGGGACACCACCTGGGAGACCCAGTACTTC. This translates into CAIRERDTTWETQYF.

This clone was recorded a few times. The CDR3 DNA follows: TGTGCCAGCAGCCAAGATATAACAGGGGGGCATGGCTACACCTTC. Its translation: CASSQDITGGHGYTF. The V gene is TRBV7-9, the J gene TRBJ1-2, with 8 bases matching TRBD1. The germline CDR1 and CDR2 sequences are SEHNR and FQNEAQ (reference sequence). The CDR3 length is 15 residues. V shed 5 bases, J shed 6 bases, and the junction held 11 bases outside the gene matches.

V usage is TRBV4-1 and J usage is TRBJ2-1; no clear D gene. The V gene's germline CDR1 is MGHRA and CDR2 YSYEKL. This CDR3 region has 16 residues. Trimming shortened V by 0 bases and J by 7 bases, and 16 bases separated the two germline ends. The CDR3 DNA reads as TGCGCCAGCAGCCAAGAAGGATTAGGTACAAAAAATGAGCAGTTCTTC. Translation gives CASSQEGLGTKNEQFF.

The chain joins TRBV7-9 to TRBJ1-3; the D gene is possibly TRBD1 (5 bases). The CDR3 is 14 amino acids. V lost 4 bases to trimming and J lost 0 bases, with 7 bases between them. CDR1 is SEHNR, CDR2 FQNEAQ, per germline (reference sequence). The CDR3 here is CASSWGVSGNTIYF. The CDR3 DNA follows: TGTGCCAGCAGCTGGGGCGTCTCTGGAAACACCATATATTTT.

V and J are TRBV19 and TRBJ2-7; no clear D. V dropped 2 bases and J dropped 5 bases, with 16 bases sitting between them. Germline CDR1 and CDR2: LNHDA and SQIVND (reference sequence). The CDR3 covers 15 residues. CDR3 in DNA: TGTGCCAGTAGTATATCCCAGGCCCAACCCAACGAGCAGTACTTC. Translated, it gives CASSISQAQPNEQYF.